These 4 T cell receptor beta chains share one sample of origin, sequenced in a study of blood T cells in healthy people across ages. Combining a sample-barcoded 5' primer with a J-beta primer mix, a second PCR ran for about 7 to 11 cycles. One entry per CDR3 protein results from TCRdb running MiXCR on the 5' RACE reads. The sample gives more than 650,000 distinct CDR3 sequences, approximately 55% of which show up once; under 50% is in the top ten. Sequences were obtained from blood. The receptors come from an elderly man in good health.

This clonotype was detected only a few times. V and J are TRBV12-3 or TRBV12-4 and TRBJ2-7; weak D call: TRBD1 (6 bases). Matching the DNA end better, TRBJ2-4 makes the J call doubtful. The CDR3 consists of 14 residues. Written as DNA, the CDR3 is TGTGCCAGCAGTCCTATGGGGGCGGGAAACATTCAGTACTTC. It specifies CASSPMGAGNIQYF.

In this sample, this clonotype turned up once. This chain uses TRBV7-2 with TRBJ2-6, with D tentatively TRBD2 (5 bases). The CDR3 runs to 17 residues. The V gene's germline CDR1 is SGHTA and CDR2 FQGNSA. The V end was cut by 7 bases, the J end by 0 bases, with 16 bases between. CDR3 nucleotide sequence: TGTGCCAGCACGCCTTTGAGCGGAGGCTCTGGGGCCAACGTCCTGACTTTC. Its protein product is CASTPLSGGSGANVLTF.

This clonotype was seen a handful of times. The gene calls are TRBV7-2 and TRBJ1-5; D gene ambiguous. This CDR3 contains 15 residues. The V gene lost 5 bases and the J gene lost 2 bases, with 13 bases spanning the gap. From germline, CDR1 is SGHTA and CDR2 FQGNSA. CDR3 in DNA: TGTGCCAGCAGCGACCGGGGTCTTGGCAATCAGCCCCAGCATTTT. Translated: CASSDRGLGNQPQHF.

The rearrangement uses TRBV12-3 or TRBV12-4 and TRBJ1-6; D gene ambiguous. The V gene lost 3 bases and the J gene lost 11 bases, with 17 bases spanning the gap. The CDR3 covers 15 residues. CDR3 sequence: CASSLGRARGPPLHF. CDR3 bases: TGTGCCAGCAGTTTGGGCCGTGCTCGCGGCCCACCCCTCCACTTT.